The clone carrying this TCR beta chain was counted between two and nine times. The V segment lost 4 bases and the J segment 1 base; nucleotides outside the gene matches: 14. CDR3 size: 19 residues. CDR1 and CDR2 (germline): MNHNS, SASEGT. This sample stems from a study of blood T cell repertoires in COVID-19. Study details: Acute-phase and convalescent COVID-19 samples originated in the United States, Italy and Spain. The analysed material was cDNA or gDNA that came from T cells, B-cell-depleted T cells, or PBMCs.

Original processing notes: Amplification of reference gene primers provided the estimated nucleated cell counts. Libraries were prepared by immunoSEQ multiplex PCR; TCRdb keeps only in-frame clonotypes and omits some of them. Clone size and the V and J calls come from that table; the DNA yielded D and trimming. Of 300,000 to 450,000 clones in the sample, 85% were seen once. Specimen: peripheral blood. The TCR comes from a woman aged 18-29 years with acute or convalescent COVID-19. The rearrangement uses TRBV6-1 and TRBJ2-2; 8 nucleotides align to TRBD1. CDR3 sequence reads: CASSVLGPRDRRNTGELFF. Written as DNA, the CDR3 is TGTGCCAGCAGTGTTTTGGGACCCCGGGACAGGAGGAACACCGGGGAGCTGTTTTTT.